There are a few counts of the clone carrying this T cell receptor beta chain. Unique molecular identifiers tagged individual cDNA molecules. TCRdb processed the 5' RACE reads anew with MiXCR; each CDR3 protein has one entry. The data hold 98,000 or so distinct CDR3 sequences, with about 12% observed a single time. This entry comes from a study of early T cells in non-severe SARS-CoV-2 infection. Study as a whole: Sequencing input comprised bulk RNA from unsorted whole blood; chain pairing was not available.

The V gene lost 0 bases and the J gene lost 8 bases, with 23 bases spanning the gap. Germline V lookup: CDR1 MNHNY, CDR2 SVGAGI (reference sequence). The CDR3 sequence is 18 residues long. This sequence was found in an adult who was a healthcare worker with PCR-confirmed SARS-CoV-2 infection or an uninfected control (not recorded which). Sample: whole blood. The chain combines TRBV6-6 with TRBJ1-5; tentative D call: TRBD1 (5 bases). CDR3 coding DNA: TGTGCCAGCAGTTACTCGACTTCTCTGGGCAGGGAGAATAAGCCCCAGCATTTT. It encodes CASSYSTSLGRENKPQHF.